The rows below give T cell receptor beta chains drawn from one sample of a study of blood T cell repertoires in COVID-19. Here immunoSEQ multiplex PCR was the method, and the copy in TCRdb shows in-frame clones only, minus some. There are 120,000 or so clones in the sample; around 85% occur only once, and around 17% lies in the top ten. The sequenced sample consisted of peripheral blood. The receptor source for this set is a woman between 50 and 59 years old with acute or convalescent COVID-19. Both conserved end residues are part of each CDR3. D genes are given only for firm matches. Clone size appears in some rows only: once, few, many, or a class for an expanded clone.

V,J,size,D,CDR3,DNA
TRBV5-1,TRBJ1-5,NA,NA,CASSLSGEDNQPQHF,TGCGCCAGCAGCTTGTCGGGGGAGGACAATCAGCCCCAGCATTTT
TRBV11-1,TRBJ2-2,NA,TRBD2,CASSLRLADPGELFF,TGTGCCAGCAGCTTGCGACTAGCGGACCCCGGGGAGCTGTTTTTT
TRBV10-1,TRBJ1-5,once,NA,CASRLIWRTNQPQHF,TGCGCCAGCAGATTAATATGGAGGACGAATCAGCCCCAGCATTTT
TRBV3-1/TRBV3-2,TRBJ1-3,NA,NA,CASSQDGRGPAGNTIYF,TGTGCCAGCAGCCAAGATGGGCGGGGCCCGGCTGGAAACACCATATATTTT
TRBV19,TRBJ2-7,NA,TRBD1,CASSLNSGTGVGEQYF,TGTGCCAGTAGTCTAAACTCTGGAACAGGGGTCGGCGAGCAGTACTTC
TRBV18,TRBJ1-4,NA,NA,CASSPRVRGVQGGEKLFF,TGTGCCAGCTCACCACGGGTCCGAGGTGTGCAGGGTGGAGAAAAACTGTTTTTT
TRBV7-2,TRBJ2-5,NA,NA,CASSNYRGGETQYF,TGTGCCAGCAGCAATTACCGGGGAGGAGAGACCCAGTACTTC
TRBV27,TRBJ1-6,NA,NA,CASRSLELGGGHSPLHF,TGTGCCAGCAGATCGTTGGAGCTGGGGGGAGGGCATTCACCCCTCCACTTT
TRBV21-1,TRBJ1-2,NA,NA,CASTFITGDTNYGYTF,TGTGCCAGCACCTTTATTACAGGGGACACTAACTATGGCTACACCTTC
TRBV5-8,TRBJ1-2,NA,TRBD1,CASSFRGWYGYTF,TGTGCCAGCAGCTTCAGGGGGTGGTATGGCTACACCTTC
TRBV4-2,TRBJ1-2,NA,NA,CASSQPGHANYGYTF,TGTGCCAGCAGCCAACCCGGACACGCTAACTATGGCTACACCTTC
TRBV6-1,TRBJ2-3,NA,TRBD1,CASSETTRGRTDTQYF,TGTGCCAGCAGTGAAACAACCAGGGGGCGCACAGATACGCAGTATTTT
TRBV18,TRBJ1-1,NA,NA,CASSPQGRAEAFF,TGTGCCAGCTCACCACAGGGGCGAGCTGAAGCTTTCTTT
TRBV5-6,TRBJ1-1,NA,TRBD1,CASSLIRTGVMNTEAFF,TGTGCCAGCAGCTTGATAAGGACAGGGGTTATGAACACTGAAGCTTTCTTT
TRBV6-5,TRBJ1-6,NA,NA,CAGRVVGRSNSPLHF,TGTGCCGGCAGGGTAGTGGGGCGAAGTAATTCACCCCTCCACTTT
TRBV5-1,TRBJ2-2,NA,NA,CASSLLAGVNTGELFF,TGCGCCAGCAGCTTGTTGGCAGGGGTCAACACCGGGGAGCTGTTTTTT
TRBV10-3,TRBJ2-2,few,NA,CAISGSSLGGTGELFF,TGTGCCATCAGTGGGTCAAGCTTAGGCGGCACCGGGGAGCTGTTTTTT
TRBV6-6,TRBJ1-2,NA,NA,CASSSLTGTGGHGYTF,TGTGCCAGCAGTTCCTTAACCGGGACGGGAGGGCATGGCTACACCTTC
TRBV5-1,TRBJ2-2,NA,TRBD1,CASSLFPPGTGTTGELFF,TGCGCCAGCAGCTTGTTTCCCCCAGGGACAGGGACCACCGGGGAGCTGTTTTTT
TRBV4-2,TRBJ1-1,NA,TRBD1,CASSQEDRGIMNTEAFF,TGTGCCAGCAGCCAAGAGGACAGGGGGATAATGAACACTGAAGCTTTCTTT
TRBV19,TRBJ1-5,NA,TRBD1,CASSPPPTGVLSNQPQHF,TGTGCCAGTAGTCCTCCACCCACAGGGGTACTTAGCAATCAGCCCCAGCATTTT